These T cell receptor beta chains were read from a single sample in a study of T cell changes during pregnancy in multiple sclerosis. Clones were read by immunoSEQ multiplex PCR, and TCRdb kept only the in-frame ones, dropping some. Of over 70,000 clones listed, 90% to 95% were seen once; the top ten hold 1.6%. The source was peripheral blood, collected in the first trimester of pregnancy. The receptors come from a female donor in good health, enrolled as a control in a pregnancy study. Each CDR3 is given with its conserved first and last residue. A D gene is named only where the DNA matches it firmly. Clone size is stated in some rows and not others, as once, few, many or a class when expanded.

TRBV18	TRBJ1-5	.	TRBD1	CASSFSTGEGNQPQHF	TGTGCCAGCTCCTTCTCGACAGGGGAGGGCAATCAGCCCCAGCATTTT
TRBV5-1	TRBJ2-5	.	.	CASSFVSGEETQYF	TGCGCCAGCAGCTTCGTCAGCGGAGAAGAGACCCAGTACTTC
TRBV10-3	TRBJ1-1	.	TRBD1	CAISARTGPGGDEAFF	TGTGCCATCAGTGCCCGGACAGGGCCCGGGGGCGATGAAGCTTTCTTT
TRBV6-1	TRBJ2-2	.	TRBD1	CASRARDSTGELFF	TGTGCCAGCAGGGCCCGGGACAGCACCGGGGAGCTGTTTTTT
TRBV16	TRBJ1-4	.	.	CASSPRGGREKLFF	TGTGCCAGCAGCCCCCGGGGGGGGAGAGAAAAACTGTTTTTT
TRBV28	TRBJ1-5	few	.	CASKPGGQPQHF	TGTGCCAGCAAGCCCGGAGGACAGCCCCAGCATTTT
TRBV4-1	TRBJ2-7	few	TRBD2	CASSQGGLAGGSSYEQYF	TGCGCCAGCAGCCAGGGTGGTCTAGCGGGAGGGAGCTCCTACGAGCAGTACTTC
TRBV28	TRBJ1-5	.	.	CASRRGGINNQPQHF	TGTGCCAGCAGGAGGGGGGGAATTAACAATCAGCCCCAGCATTTT
TRBV10-3	TRBJ2-2	.	TRBD2	CATLAGLADLNTGELFF	TGTGCCACCCTAGCCGGACTAGCGGACTTGAACACCGGGGAGCTGTTTTTT
TRBV11-3	TRBJ2-1	.	.	CASSLDDSSSDEQFF	TGTGCCAGCAGCTTAGATGATAGTAGTAGCGATGAGCAGTTCTTC
TRBV5-1	TRBJ2-5	.	TRBD1	CASSLGGQVVETQYF	TGCGCCAGCAGCTTAGGGGGACAGGTAGTTGAGACCCAGTACTTC
TRBV5-1	TRBJ1-2	.	TRBD1	CASSQEGQGLGYTF	TGCGCCAGCAGCCAGGAGGGACAGGGCCTAGGCTACACCTTC
TRBV28	TRBJ2-2	.	TRBD1	CASTPGQGTGELFF	TGTGCCAGCACCCCAGGACAGGGAACCGGGGAGCTGTTTTTT
TRBV4-2	TRBJ2-7	once	.	CASSHQQDHEQYF	TGTGCCAGCAGCCACCAACAGGACCACGAGCAGTACTTC
TRBV28	TRBJ2-2	.	.	CASSPGFSNTGELFF	TGTGCCAGCAGTCCAGGGTTCTCGAACACCGGGGAGCTGTTTTTT
TRBV29-1	TRBJ2-1	.	TRBD2	CSVEEGTSNNEQFF	TGCAGCGTTGAAGAAGGGACTAGCAATAATGAGCAGTTCTTC
TRBV7-9	TRBJ2-7	.	.	CASSPSAGSYEQYF	TGTGCCAGCAGCCCCTCGGCAGGCTCCTACGAGCAGTACTTC
TRBV7-2	TRBJ2-3	.	TRBD1	CASSFQGAPTDTQYF	TGTGCCAGCAGCTTCCAGGGGGCACCTACAGATACGCAGTATTTT
TRBV30	TRBJ2-7	.	.	CAWSVPPQSYEQYF	TGTGCCTGGAGTGTACCACCGCAGTCCTACGAGCAGTACTTC
TRBV28	TRBJ2-5	.	.	CASSNSAPLEADQETQYF	TGTGCCAGCAGCAATTCTGCCCCTTTAGAGGCAGATCAAGAGACCCAGTACTTC
TRBV2	TRBJ2-3	.	TRBD2	CASRLAAVSTDTQYF	TGTGCCAGCAGACTAGCGGCCGTAAGCACAGATACGCAGTATTTT
TRBV29-1	TRBJ2-5	.	.	CSGRRSETQYF	TGCAGCGGCAGGAGGTCAGAGACCCAGTACTTC
TRBV7-2	TRBJ1-5	.	TRBD1	CASSLGQGWGAQPQHF	TGTGCCAGCAGCCTGGGACAGGGATGGGGAGCTCAGCCCCAGCATTTT
TRBV18	TRBJ2-7	.	.	CASSLGGYEQYF	TGTGCCAGCTCACTCGGAGGCTACGAGCAGTACTTC
TRBV19	TRBJ2-3	once	TRBD2	CASSIGGRGTDTQYF	TGTGCCAGTAGTATAGGCGGGAGGGGGACAGATACGCAGTATTTT
TRBV5-3	TRBJ2-2	once	TRBD2	CARSLEIQSGRLIFRELFF	TGTGCCAGAAGCTTGGAGATCCAGAGCGGGAGGTTAATATTCAGGGAGCTGTTTTTT
TRBV5-1	TRBJ2-3	.	TRBD2	CASLRGGSTDTQYF	TGCGCCAGCCTCCGGGGGGGAAGCACAGATACGCAGTATTTT
TRBV2	TRBJ2-7	.	TRBD1	CAIQPGQGISYEQYF	TGTGCCATACAGCCCGGACAGGGGATCTCCTACGAGCAGTACTTC
TRBV5-1	TRBJ2-1	.	TRBD2	CASSPSGTSYNEQFF	TGCGCCAGCAGCCCCAGCGGGACCTCCTACAATGAGCAGTTCTTC
TRBV30	TRBJ1-3	.	TRBD1	CAWTQGPSGNTIYF	TGTGCCTGGACACAGGGGCCCTCTGGAAACACCATATATTTT
TRBV25-1	TRBJ2-7	.	TRBD1	CASSGPQGREQYF	TGTGCCAGCAGCGGGCCACAGGGGCGCGAGCAGTACTTC
TRBV6-5	TRBJ1-1	.	.	CASSDRDITEAFF	TGTGCCAGCAGTGACCGGGACATCACTGAAGCTTTCTTT
TRBV7-9	TRBJ2-1	.	.	CASSLVSGEFSEQFF	TGTGCCAGCAGCTTAGTGTCAGGGGAGTTTAGTGAGCAGTTCTTC
TRBV6-1	TRBJ2-1	.	.	CASSEGPGGYNEQFF	TGTGCCAGCAGTGAAGGTCCCGGGGGTTACAATGAGCAGTTCTTC
TRBV7-8	TRBJ2-3	.	TRBD2	CASSPGLAGGSTDTQYF	TGTGCCAGCAGCCCAGGTCTAGCGGGAGGGAGCACAGATACGCAGTATTTT
TRBV19	TRBJ1-2	.	.	CASSPGNYGYTF	TGTGCCAGTAGTCCGGGAAACTATGGCTACACCTTC
TRBV2	TRBJ2-3	.	.	CASSVEGVLTDTQYF	TGTGCCAGCAGTGTTGAGGGGGTTCTCACAGATACGCAGTATTTT
TRBV5-1	TRBJ2-2	.	TRBD2	CASSYTGLIVPGELFF	TGCGCCAGCAGCTATACGGGACTAATTGTCCCCGGGGAGCTGTTTTTT
TRBV19	TRBJ2-7	.	.	CASSPDRDFVTYEQYF	TGTGCCAGTAGTCCTGACCGGGACTTCGTCACCTACGAGCAGTACTTC
TRBV7-2	TRBJ1-5	.	TRBD1	CASSPGTGGNQPQHF	TGTGCCAGCAGTCCCGGGACAGGGGGCAATCAGCCCCAGCATTTT
TRBV19	TRBJ1-2	.	TRBD1	CASSTPDRSPVEYGYTF	TGTGCCAGTAGTACACCGGACAGGTCTCCGGTTGAGTATGGCTACACCTTC
TRBV28	TRBJ1-5	.	TRBD1	CASSLFYVQGNQPQHF	TGTGCCAGCAGTTTATTTTATGTACAGGGGAACCAGCCCCAGCATTTT
TRBV7-2	TRBJ2-2	.	TRBD1	CASRAGQGLTGELFF	TGTGCCAGCAGGGCGGGACAGGGACTCACCGGGGAGCTGTTTTTT
TRBV9	TRBJ2-1	.	.	CASSVDGLAHNEQFF	TGTGCCAGCAGCGTAGATGGGCTAGCCCACAATGAGCAGTTCTTC
TRBV2	TRBJ2-3	once	TRBD2	CASSFVGGTSDTQYF	TGTGCCAGCAGTTTCGTGGGAGGGACTTCAGATACGCAGTATTTT
TRBV4-2	TRBJ2-1	.	TRBD2	CASSQEVAASGSEQFF	TGTGCCAGCAGCCAAGAAGTTGCGGCTAGCGGCAGTGAGCAGTTCTTC
TRBV7-9	TRBJ1-4	.	TRBD1	CASSRRRDRVTYPNEKLFF	TGTGCCAGCAGCCGACGGAGAGACAGGGTCACCTATCCTAATGAAAAACTGTTTTTT
TRBV5-1	TRBJ1-2	.	TRBD1	CASSPGTGGYGYTF	TGCGCCAGCAGCCCAGGGACAGGGGGTTATGGCTACACCTTC
TRBV6-5	TRBJ1-5	.	TRBD1	CATRGGESNQPQHF	TGTGCCACCAGGGGGGGGGAAAGCAATCAGCCCCAGCATTTT
TRBV5-1	TRBJ2-7	.	.	CASSLGSGGNDEQYF	TGCGCCAGCAGCTTGGGGTCAGGGGGGAACGACGAGCAGTACTTC
TRBV5-3	TRBJ2-7	.	.	CARSLSVVRASEQYF	TGTGCCAGAAGCTTGTCGGTAGTCAGGGCAAGCGAGCAGTACTTC
TRBV18	TRBJ1-3	once	.	CASSKGQGNTIYF	TGTGCCAGCTCAAAGGGGCAGGGAAACACCATATATTTT
TRBV28	TRBJ1-2	.	TRBD1	CASRTGGAHGYTF	TGTGCCAGCAGGACAGGGGGCGCTCATGGCTACACCTTC
TRBV7-8	TRBJ2-7	once	TRBD2	CASSQRDGSYEQYF	TGTGCCAGCAGCCAGCGGGACGGGTCCTACGAGCAGTACTTC
TRBV28	TRBJ2-7	.	TRBD1	CASSIAGVGQGSYEQYF	TGTGCCAGCAGTATTGCCGGTGTTGGACAGGGCTCCTACGAGCAGTACTTC
TRBV28	TRBJ1-5	.	TRBD1	CASRGTVNQPQHF	TGTGCCAGCAGGGGGACAGTTAATCAGCCCCAGCATTTT
TRBV11-2	TRBJ2-7	.	TRBD2	CASSPGTNYEQYF	TGTGCCAGCAGCCCTGGGACTAACTACGAGCAGTACTTC